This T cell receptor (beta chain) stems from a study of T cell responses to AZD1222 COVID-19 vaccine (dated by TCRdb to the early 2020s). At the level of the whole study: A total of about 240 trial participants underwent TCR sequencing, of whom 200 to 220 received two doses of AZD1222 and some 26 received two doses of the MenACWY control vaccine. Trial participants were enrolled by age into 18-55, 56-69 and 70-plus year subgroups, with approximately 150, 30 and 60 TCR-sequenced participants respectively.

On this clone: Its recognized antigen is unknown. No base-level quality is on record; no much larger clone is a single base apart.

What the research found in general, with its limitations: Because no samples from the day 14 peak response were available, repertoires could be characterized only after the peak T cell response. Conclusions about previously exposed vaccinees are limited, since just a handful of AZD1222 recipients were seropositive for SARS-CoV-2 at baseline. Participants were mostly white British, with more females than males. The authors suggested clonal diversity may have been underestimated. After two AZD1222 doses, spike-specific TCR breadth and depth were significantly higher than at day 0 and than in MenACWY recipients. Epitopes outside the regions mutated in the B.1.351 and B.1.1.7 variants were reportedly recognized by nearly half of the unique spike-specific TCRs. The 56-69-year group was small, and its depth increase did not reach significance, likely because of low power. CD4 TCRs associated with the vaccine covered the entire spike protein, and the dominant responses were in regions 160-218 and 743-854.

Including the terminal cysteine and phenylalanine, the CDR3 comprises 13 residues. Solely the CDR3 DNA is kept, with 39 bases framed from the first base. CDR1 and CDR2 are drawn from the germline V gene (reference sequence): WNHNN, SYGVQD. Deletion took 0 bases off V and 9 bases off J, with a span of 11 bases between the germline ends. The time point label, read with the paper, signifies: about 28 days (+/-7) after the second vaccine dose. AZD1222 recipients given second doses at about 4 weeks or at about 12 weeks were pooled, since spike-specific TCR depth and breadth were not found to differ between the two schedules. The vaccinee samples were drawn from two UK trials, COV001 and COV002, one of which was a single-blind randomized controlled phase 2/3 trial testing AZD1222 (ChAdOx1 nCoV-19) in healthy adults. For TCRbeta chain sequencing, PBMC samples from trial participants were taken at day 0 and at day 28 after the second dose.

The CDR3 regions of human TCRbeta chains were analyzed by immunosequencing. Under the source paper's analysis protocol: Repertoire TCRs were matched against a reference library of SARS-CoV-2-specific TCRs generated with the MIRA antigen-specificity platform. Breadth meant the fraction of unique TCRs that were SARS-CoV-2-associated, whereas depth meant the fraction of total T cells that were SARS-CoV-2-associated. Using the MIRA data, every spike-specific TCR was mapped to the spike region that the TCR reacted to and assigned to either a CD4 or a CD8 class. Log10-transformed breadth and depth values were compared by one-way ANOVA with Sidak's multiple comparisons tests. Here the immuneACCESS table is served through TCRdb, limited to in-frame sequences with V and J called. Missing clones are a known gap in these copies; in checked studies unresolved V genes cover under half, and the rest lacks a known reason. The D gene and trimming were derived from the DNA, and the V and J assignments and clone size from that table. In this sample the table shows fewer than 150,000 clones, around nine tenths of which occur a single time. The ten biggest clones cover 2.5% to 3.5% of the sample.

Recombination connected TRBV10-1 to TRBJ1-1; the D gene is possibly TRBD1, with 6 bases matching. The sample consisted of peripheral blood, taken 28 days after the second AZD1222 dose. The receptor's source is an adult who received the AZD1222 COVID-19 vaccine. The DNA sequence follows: TGCGCCAGCAGTGAGTCCACAGGGACTCAAGCTTTCTTT. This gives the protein CASSESTGTQAFF.